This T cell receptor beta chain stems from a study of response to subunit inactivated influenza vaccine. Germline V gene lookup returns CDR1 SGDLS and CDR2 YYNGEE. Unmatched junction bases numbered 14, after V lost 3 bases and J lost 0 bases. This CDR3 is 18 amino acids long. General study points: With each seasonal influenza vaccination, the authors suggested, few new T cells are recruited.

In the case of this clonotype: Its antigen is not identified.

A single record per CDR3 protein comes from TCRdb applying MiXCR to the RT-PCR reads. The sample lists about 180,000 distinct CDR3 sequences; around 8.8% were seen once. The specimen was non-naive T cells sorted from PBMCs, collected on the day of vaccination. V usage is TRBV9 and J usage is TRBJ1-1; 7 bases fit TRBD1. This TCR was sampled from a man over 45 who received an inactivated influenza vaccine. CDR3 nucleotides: TGTGCCAGCAGCGGGTCAAGGGACAGAAGCTCCCTGAACACTGAAGCTTTCTTT. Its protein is CASSGSRDRSSLNTEAFF.